The sequence of this TCR beta chain was determined in a study of cytomegalovirus exposure and HLA in healthy donors. General observations from the study: A few chains tied to CMV proved CMV antigen-specific in vitro. Cytomegalovirus association was assigned to more than 150 TCR beta chains. One later analysis, an examination of the roughly 130 validation repertoires, found that first-cohort TCR clusters tended to co-occur in them. According to reports, the classifier identified cytomegalovirus status with high specificity and sensitivity.

The CDR3 consists of 14 residues. CDR1 SGHRS and CDR2 YFSETQ come from the germline V gene. TCRdb keeps only in-frame clones here, not all; method: immunoSEQ multiplex PCR. The data show 130,000 to 150,000 clones, 88% seen once. Notes on this clone: Its antigen is as yet unknown. One end of the junction varies from germline; a read error may be responsible.

The sample comprised PBMCs. This receptor was identified in a woman aged 18-35 years in good health and CMV-seropositive. The rearrangement links TRBV5-1 to TRBJ1-1; 8 bases align to TRBD1. The CDR3 protein is CASSRGQGQTEAFF. The CDR3 DNA reads TGTGCCAGCAGCCGCGGACAGGGTCAAACTGAAGCTTTCTTT.